The 17 T cell receptor beta chains below were found in one sample sequenced in a study of response to subunit inactivated influenza vaccine. TCRdb fed the RT-PCR reads into MiXCR, producing one record per CDR3 protein. The sample carries about 530,000 distinct CDR3 sequences, about 12% recorded once. The sequences come from PBMCs from blood, collected on the day of vaccination. The receptors were sampled from a man aged 45-65 years who received an inactivated influenza vaccine.

At least ten counts were recorded for this clonotype. The rearrangement links TRBV7-2 to TRBJ2-2; TRBD2 aligns across 7 bases. Germline lookup yields CDR1 SGHTA and CDR2 FQGNSA. The CDR3 is 16 amino acids. V dropped 3 bases and J dropped 0; count of bases not matched to a gene: 4. In DNA, the CDR3 is TGTGCCAGCAGCTTGACTAGCTTGGCGAACACCGGGGAGCTGTTTTTT. It codes for CASSLTSLANTGELFF.

CDR3: CSARGGRESTGELFF. CDR3 bases: TGCAGTGCTAGAGGGGGGCGGGAGAGCACCGGGGAGCTGTTTTTT. The V and J genes are TRBV20-1 and TRBJ2-2; possibly TRBD2 for D (7 bases). Per the germline V gene, CDR1 is DFQATT and CDR2 is SNEGSKA (reference sequence). V was pared by 1 base and J by 4 bases, with 13 bases between. This CDR3 comprises 15 residues.

The rearrangement joins TRBV5-1 to TRBJ2-2, with 9 bases fitting TRBD1. The CDR3 is 16 residues long. The ends lost 3 bases at V and 4 bases at J; junction bases unmatched: 7. The germline CDR1 and CDR2 sequences are SGHRS and YFSETQ. CDR3 region: CASSYRDRVITGELFF. The CDR3 DNA is TGCGCCAGCAGCTACCGGGACAGGGTTATCACCGGGGAGCTGTTTTTT.

The genes are TRBV5-1 and TRBJ2-2; no clear D gene. Germline CDR1 is SGHRS and CDR2 is YFSETQ. With 9 bases removed from V and 5 bases from J, the gap between germline ends came to 20 bases. The CDR3 is 15 residues long. As DNA, the CDR3 is TGCGCCACCCAACCTACTTACGGACGGACCGGGGAGCTGTTTTTT. Translated: CATQPTYGRTGELFF.

V is TRBV19 and J is TRBJ2-5, with 7 bases lining up with TRBD1. Germline CDR1 reads LNHDA; CDR2 reads SQIVND (reference sequence). CDR3 length: 13 amino acids. The ends lost 10 bases at V and 2 bases at J; junction bases unmatched: 7. CDR3 residues: CATGRTGQETQYF. In nucleotides, the CDR3 is TGTGCCACCGGAAGGACAGGACAAGAGACCCAGTACTTC.

In its sample, this clonotype was seen many times. The V and J genes are TRBV7-2 and TRBJ2-1; possible D gene TRBD2, 6 bases. The V end lost 6 bases, the J end lost 0 bases, and 12 bases lay between the germline ends. Germline assignment: CDR1 SGHTA and CDR2 FQGNSA. The CDR3 consists of 15 residues. In nucleotides, the CDR3 is TGTGCCAGCAGTTTGGGGGGAGCCTCCTACAATGAGCAGTTCTTC. It specifies CASSLGGASYNEQFF.

The chain recombines TRBV29-1 with TRBJ1-2; 10 nucleotides align to TRBD1. J gave up 4 bases and V 2 bases, and 10 bases lay outside the gene matches. Germline CDR1 is SQVTM and CDR2 is ANQGSEA. This CDR3 spans 16 amino acids. As DNA, the CDR3 is TGCAGCGTTGAAATGAGACAGGGGGCGTATATCTATGGCTACACCTTC. It yields the protein CSVEMRQGAYIYGYTF.

This clonotype was picked up a small number of times. The V gene is TRBV10-3, the J gene TRBJ1-5, with TRBD1 identical over 10 bases. In germline, CDR1 is ENHRY, CDR2 SYGVKD. This CDR3 is 17 amino acids long. With V trimmed by 4 bases and J by 9 bases, 15 bases remained unmatched. CDR3 sequence: CAISAGTGVLLGRPQHF. The CDR3 nucleotides read TGTGCCATCAGTGCAGGGACAGGGGTGCTTTTGGGGCGGCCCCAGCATTTT.

About this clonotype: The CDR3 ends on some other residue instead of the conserved phenylalanine or tryptophan, so this is likely a read error. The chain uses TRBV12-3 or TRBV12-4 and TRBJ1-1, with unresolved D. The CDR3 extends over 14 amino acids. Trimming cost V 2 bases and J 0 bases, with 7 bases left between them. The CDR3 reads CASSLNNMNTEAFS. For the CDR3, the DNA is TGTGCCAGCAGTTTAAACAACATGAACACTGAAGCTTTCTCT.

The CDR3 loop reads CASSQGQGVGTKELFF. The CDR3 coding sequence is TGTGCCAGCAGCCAAGGCCAGGGGGTGGGGACGAAGGAGCTGTTTTTT. The rearrangement joins TRBV4-2 to TRBJ2-2, with 7 nucleotides matching TRBD1. Germline V lookup: CDR1 LGHNA, CDR2 YNFKEQ. The CDR3 has 16 amino acids. The V and J ends lost 1 base and 10 bases, in that order; junction bases with no gene match: 12.

This clonotype was recorded many times. The rearrangement uses TRBV7-9 and TRBJ2-1; 9 nucleotides line up with TRBD1. The CDR3 covers 15 residues. Looked up from germline, CDR1 is SEHNR and CDR2 is FQNEAQ (reference sequence). The V segment lost 5 bases and the J segment 4 bases; nucleotides outside the gene matches: 6. CDR3 nucleotides: TGTGCCAGCAGCCCGGGACAGGGTTTATACAATGAGCAGTTCTTC. This sequence encodes CASSPGQGLYNEQFF.

This clonotype was recorded at least ten times. The chain recombines TRBV12-3 or TRBV12-4 with TRBJ2-1, with D possibly matching TRBD1 (6 bases). The CDR3 extends over 13 amino acids. Trimming pared 6 bases from V and 9 bases from J, leaving 15 bases between. CDR3 DNA: TGTGCCAGCAGCCCGCGCATAGGGGGTGAGCAGTTCTTC. Protein sequence: CASSPRIGGEQFF.

The genes are TRBV7-2 and TRBJ2-1, with 12 bases fitting TRBD2. Germline assignment: CDR1 SGHTA and CDR2 FQGNSA. V gave up 1 base and J gave up 10 bases; unmatched junction bases: 8. This CDR3 contains 16 residues. The CDR3 region is CASSLVGLAGGVEQFF. In nucleotides, the CDR3 is TGTGCCAGCAGCTTAGTTGGGCTAGCGGGGGGGGTCGAGCAGTTCTTC.

This clonotype was counted between two and nine times. V and J are TRBV2 and TRBJ2-2, with D perhaps TRBD1 (6 bases). Looked up from germline, CDR1 is SNHLY and CDR2 is FYNNEI. V was trimmed by 2 bases and J by 4 bases, leaving 11 bases between them. This CDR3 has 15 amino acids. The CDR3 protein is CASSEQGHITGELFF. In DNA form, the CDR3 reads TGTGCCAGCAGTGAACAGGGACACATCACCGGGGAGCTGTTTTTT.

The chain carries TRBV20-1 and TRBJ2-5, with D possibly being TRBD1 (6 bases). CDR1 DFQATT and CDR2 SNEGSKA come from the germline V gene (reference sequence). V lost 2 bases, J lost 0 bases, and 13 bases lay in between. This CDR3 has 15 residues. This CDR3 is CSARSYREYQETQYF. The CDR3 DNA follows: TGCAGTGCTAGATCATACAGGGAGTACCAAGAGACCCAGTACTTC.

This clonotype has just a few counts. The chain uses TRBV19 and TRBJ2-7, with TRBD2 matching 7 bases. The length of the CDR3 is 14 residues. Trimming cost V 1 base and J 2 bases; bases outside gene matches: 2. CDR1 and CDR2 from the germline V gene are LNHDA and SQIVND (reference sequence). CDR3 nucleotide sequence: TGTGCCAGTAGTATAGGAGCGGGACCCTACGAGCAGTACTTC. Translating it yields CASSIGAGPYEQYF.

In its sample, this clonotype was seen a few times. This chain joins TRBV7-8 and TRBJ1-5; maybe TRBD1 (6 bases). Trimming pared 1 base from V and 3 bases from J, leaving 10 bases between. The CDR3 loop spans 15 amino acids. The germline V gene has CDR1 SGHVS and CDR2 FQNEAQ. The CDR3 loop is CASSLEQGINQPQHF. The CDR3 DNA is TGTGCCAGCAGCTTAGAACAGGGCATCAATCAGCCCCAGCATTTT.